The clone carrying this TCR beta chain has just one count. The sample belongs to a study of blood T cell repertoires in COVID-19. Study-wide context: Donors in the United States, Italy and Spain gave samples during acute or convalescent COVID-19. The cDNA or gDNA used as material had been derived from T cells, B-cell-depleted T cells, or PBMCs.

Enrollment of patients from Seattle took place during active infection, with longitudinal follow-up. In the source study's methods: Cell counts per sample came from amplifying reference gene primers. The assay was immunoSEQ multiplex PCR, and TCRdb's table has in-frame clones only and misses some. The V and J calls and clone size were taken over from that table, and D and trimming were inferred from the DNA. The sample consists of around 370,000 clones, about nine tenths of them appearing once. The source is a woman aged 65 to 85 with COVID-19, enrolled during active disease. Material for sequencing was peripheral blood.

CDR3 coding DNA: TGCGCCAGCAGCTCCCTGACAGGTCCTACTGGGGCCAACGTCCTGACTTTC. Translation gives CASSSLTGPTGANVLTF. V usage is TRBV5-1 and J usage is TRBJ2-6; D is possibly TRBD1 (6 bases). Germline V gene lookup returns CDR1 SGHRS and CDR2 YFSETQ. This CDR3 comprises 17 residues. V lost 3 bases, J lost 2 bases, and 15 bases lay in between.